The source of this TCR beta chain is a study of beta chain features in type 1 diabetes. Whole-study results and caveats: Using cDNA template may skew counts toward highly expressing activated cells. Junctions at VDJ sites from type 1 diabetes patients had fewer insertions and more deletions. HLA influence on TCRB rearrangement stayed unresolved here.

Investigators reverse transcribed all isolated RNA, so they sequenced expressed TCRB transcripts. Some clones are missing from TCRdb's copy, which holds only in-frame ones; the method was immunoSEQ multiplex PCR. Of 900,000 or so clones detected, roughly a sixth appear once; the ten largest clones hold 0.023%. This CDR3 contains 13 residues. Per the germline V gene, CDR1 is WSHSY and CDR2 is SAAADI. J gave up 7 bases and V 6 bases, and 4 bases lay outside the gene matches. This clone was observed a handful of times. Its antigen is as yet unknown. The V gene is TRBV10-2, the J gene TRBJ2-1, with 9 nucleotides matching TRBD2. Sequencing was carried out using naive CD4+ T cells from blood. The receptor's source is a woman younger than 35 in good health. The CDR3 DNA follows: TGCGCCAGCAGGTCTGCGGGAGGGAATGAGCAGTTCTTC. Amino acids: CASRSAGGNEQFF.